The next 27 T cell receptor beta chains were all read from a single sample in a study of T cell changes during pregnancy in multiple sclerosis. Method: immunoSEQ multiplex PCR; TCRdb's copy keeps in-frame clones and lacks some. The sample yields around 40,000 clones, roughly nine tenths seen once. The sequenced sample was CD4+ T cells from peripheral blood mononuclear cells, obtained before pregnancy. The receptors come from a female donor with multiple sclerosis, enrolled in a pregnancy study.

The chain links TRBV7-2 to TRBJ2-1, with D possibly matching TRBD1 (5 bases). Germline values: CDR1 SGHTA, CDR2 FQGNSA. V was shortened by 2 bases and J by 6 bases, with 20 bases between the two germline ends. CDR3 length: 17 amino acids. The CDR3 here is CASSLPPDRVNSNEQFF. CDR3 nucleotide sequence: TGTGCCAGCAGCTTACCTCCAGACAGAGTGAATTCCAATGAGCAGTTCTTC.

The chain has TRBV6-1 and TRBJ2-3, with TRBD2 matching 8 bases. CDR1 and CDR2 from the germline V gene are MNHNS and SASEGT. The CDR3 is 16 residues long. J was trimmed by 3 bases and V by 2 bases; bases with no gene match: 7. The CDR3: CASSEYSGGRTDTQYF. The CDR3 region has the DNA TGTGCCAGCAGTGAATATTCGGGGGGGAGGACAGATACGCAGTATTTT.

DNA of the CDR3: TGTGCCAGCAGCTTGGGGGACAGGGGGTATGGCTACACCTTC. This codes for CASSLGDRGYGYTF. The rearrangement joins TRBV5-5 to TRBJ1-2; TRBD1 matches 11 bases. V shed 0 bases and J 5 bases; nucleotides not matched to a gene: 0. Looked up from germline, CDR1 is SGHKS and CDR2 is YYEKEE (reference sequence). The CDR3 is 14 residues long. The variable domain in full, with the rest retrieved from reference TRBV5-5 and TRBJ1-2, is DAGVTQSPTHLIKTRGQQVTLRCSPISGHKSVSWYQQVLGQGPQFIFQYYEKEERGRGNFPDRFSARQFPNYSSELNVNALLLGDSALYLCASSLGDRGYGYTFGSGTRLTVV.

The rearrangement uses TRBV10-3 and TRBJ1-2; D may be TRBD1 (6 bases). This CDR3 has 13 amino acids. Germline loops: CDR1 ENHRY, CDR2 SYGVKD. The V end was cut by 3 bases, the J end by 8 bases, with 13 bases between. CDR3: CAISDLGTRGYTF. In DNA form, the CDR3 reads TGTGCCATCAGTGACTTGGGGACAAGGGGCTACACCTTC.

J is TRBJ2-7 and V is TRBV7-6, with a weak D call TRBD1 (5 bases). This CDR3 is 12 amino acids long. From germline, CDR1 is SGHVS and CDR2 FNYEAQ. Trimming took off 5 bases at V and 5 bases at J, with 10 bases between the two ends. The CDR3 sequence is CASSKTVNEQYF. The CDR3 DNA reads TGTGCCAGCAGCAAGACAGTAAACGAGCAGTACTTC.

The V call is TRBV6-5, the J call TRBJ2-1; possibly TRBD1 for D (5 bases). The CDR3 is 15 amino acids. The germline V gene has CDR1 MNHEY and CDR2 SVGAGI. Trimming shortened V by 7 bases and J by 2 bases, and 15 bases separated the two germline ends. CDR3 bases: TGTGCCAGCACCTCGAAAGGGGAACCCTACAATGAGCAGTTCTTC. Its translation: CASTSKGEPYNEQFF.

This clone has a single count. The chain carries TRBV25-1 and TRBJ1-6, with TRBD1 matching over 10 bases. The CDR3 contains 13 residues. The germline gives CDR1 MGHDK, CDR2 SYGVNS. Trimming removed 7 bases from V and 9 bases from J; junction bases left unmatched: 3. This CDR3 reads CASTRTGGSPLHF. The DNA of the CDR3 is TGTGCCAGCACTCGGACAGGGGGTTCACCCCTCCACTTT.

This rearrangement joins TRBV7-3 to TRBJ2-3; TRBD2 aligns across 9 bases. Germline assignment: CDR1 SGHTA and CDR2 FQGTGA. The CDR3 sequence is 16 residues long. V dropped 5 bases and J dropped 0; count of bases not matched to a gene: 6. This CDR3 is CASSPLGTSSTDTQYF. The CDR3, as DNA: TGTGCCAGCAGCCCTCTGGGGACTAGCAGCACAGATACGCAGTATTTT.

The rearrangement links TRBV7-8 to TRBJ1-1; tentatively, D is TRBD1 (5 bases). This CDR3 is built from 14 residues. Germline V lookup: CDR1 SGHVS, CDR2 FQNEAQ. The V end lost 1 base, the J end lost 0 bases, and 6 bases lay between the germline ends. The CDR3 bases are TGTGCCAGCAGCTTAGAACAGGTGAACACTGAAGCTTTCTTT. Its translation: CASSLEQVNTEAFF. The whole variable domain, remainder taken from reference TRBV7-8 and TRBJ1-1, is GAGVSQSPRYKVAKRGQDVALRCDPISGHVSLFWYQQALGQGPEFLTYFQNEAQLDKSGLPSDRFFAERPEGSVSTLKIQRTQQEDSAVYLCASSLEQVNTEAFFGQGTRLTVV.

The rearrangement uses TRBV5-4 and TRBJ2-7; 7 nucleotides agree with TRBD2. This CDR3 comprises 13 residues. From germline, CDR1 is SGHNT and CDR2 YYREEE (reference sequence). Losses at the gene ends were 4 bases for V and 9 bases for J; bases not matched to a gene: 10. The DNA for the CDR3 is TGTGCCAGCAGCGTAGACCGGGGGGACGGGCAGTACTTC. This codes for CASSVDRGDGQYF.

Worth noting for this clone: Its ends do not fully match the called genes, so a read error is possible. The J gene is TRBJ1-1, the V gene TRBV9, with D possibly being TRBD1 (6 bases). The CDR3 extends over 12 amino acids. Per germline, CDR1 SGDLS and CDR2 YYNGEE. The CDR3 protein is CASTRTDRPPSF. CDR3 coding DNA: TGTGCCAGCACCCGAACAGACAGGCCGCCCTCCTTT.

In this sample, this clone turned up once. The J gene is TRBJ2-3, the V gene TRBV30; D unresolved. CDR3 length: 19 residues. V dropped 2 bases and J dropped 2 bases, with 26 bases sitting between them. CDR1 is GTSNPN and CDR2 is SVGIG in the germline V gene (reference sequence). CDR3 bases: TGTGCCTGGAGTAACTCGAAGAGGCCTCGCCATACCATCACAGATACGCAGTATTTT. Encoded protein: CAWSNSKRPRHTITDTQYF.

The V gene is TRBV2, the J gene TRBJ1-2; 8 bases line up with TRBD1. The CDR3 is 14 residues long. V shed 3 bases and J 4 bases; nucleotides not matched to a gene: 4. In germline, CDR1 is SNHLY, CDR2 FYNNEI. The CDR3: CASSDTGGTYGYTF. The CDR3 bases are TGTGCCAGCAGTGACACAGGGGGGACCTATGGCTACACCTTC.

The rearrangement uses TRBV7-3 and TRBJ2-3; no reliable D call. Germline lookup yields CDR1 SGHTA and CDR2 FQGTGA. The V gene lost 2 bases and the J gene lost 0 bases, with 9 bases spanning the gap. This CDR3 comprises 15 residues. The CDR3 is CASSLGPASTDTQYF. In DNA form, the CDR3 reads TGTGCCAGCAGCTTAGGGCCGGCTAGCACAGATACGCAGTATTTT.

This chain connects TRBV5-6 to TRBJ2-7; no clear D gene. Per germline, CDR1 SGHDT and CDR2 YYEEEE. The CDR3 contains 12 residues. Trimming took off 4 bases at V and 3 bases at J, with 8 bases between the two ends. The CDR3 nucleotides read TGTGCCAGCAGCATCTCGGGCTACGAGCAGTACTTC. The encoded protein is CASSISGYEQYF.

V is TRBV6-1 and J is TRBJ1-6; no clear D. Trimming cost V 0 bases and J 3 bases, with 6 bases left between them. Germline CDR1 and CDR2: MNHNS and SASEGT. The CDR3 length is 15 residues. CDR3 in DNA: TGTGCCAGCAGTGAAGCGAGTCTCTATAATTCACCCCTCCACTTT. It encodes CASSEASLYNSPLHF.

The chain recombines TRBV5-1 with TRBJ2-5; no definite D call. Germline V CDR1 and CDR2: SGHRS, YFSETQ. V lost 0 bases to trimming and J lost 5 bases, with 11 bases between them. The CDR3 runs 14 residues. In DNA, the CDR3 is TGCGCCAGCAGCTTGGCTCTAGGAAGGGAGACCCAGTACTTC. This sequence encodes CASSLALGRETQYF.

The rearrangement uses TRBV7-2 and TRBJ1-5, with D possibly TRBD1 on 5 matching bases. The ends were cut back, 1 base at V and 6 bases at J, with 16 bases in the middle. The V gene's germline CDR1 is SGHTA and CDR2 FQGNSA. The CDR3 sequence is 16 residues long. CDR3 DNA: TGTGCCAGCAGCTTAGTACTCTCCCAGGGTAGTCAGCCCCAGCATTTT. Protein: CASSLVLSQGSQPQHF. The complete variable domain, with remaining parts taken from reference TRBV7-2 and TRBJ1-5, reads GAGVSQSPSNKVTEKGKDVELRCDPISGHTALYWYRQSLGQGLEFLIYFQGNSAPDKSGLPSDRFSAERTGGSVSTLTIQRTQQEDSAVYLCASSLVLSQGSQPQHFGDGTRLSIL.

CDR3 protein: CASSLAEGGRMGHLTEAFF. For the CDR3, the DNA is TGTGCCAGCAGCTTAGCGGAAGGGGGCAGGATGGGTCACCTCACTGAAGCTTTCTTT. The rearrangement uses TRBV7-6 and TRBJ1-1; 7 positions agree with TRBD1. The CDR3 is made up of 19 amino acids. V shed 0 bases, J shed 4 bases, and the junction held 17 bases outside the gene matches. Germline V lookup: CDR1 SGHVS, CDR2 FNYEAQ.

This chain connects TRBV9 to TRBJ1-4; no reliable D call. The CDR3 has 14 residues. Trimming stripped 2 bases from V and 0 bases from J, with 5 bases between. CDR1 SGDLS and CDR2 YYNGEE come from the germline V gene. The CDR3 sequence: CASSVGATNEKLFF. CDR3 nucleotides: TGTGCCAGCAGCGTCGGTGCAACTAATGAAAAACTGTTTTTT.

The CDR3 nucleotides read TGTGCCTGGAGTGCAACTACGGGAAACACCATATATTTT. Protein product: CAWSATTGNTIYF. The V and J genes are TRBV30 and TRBJ1-3; D is undetermined. Trimming left V 1 base short and J 4 bases short, with 8 bases between. Germline V gene sequence: CDR1 GTSNPN, CDR2 SVGIG (reference sequence). The CDR3 has 13 amino acids.

The rearrangement joins TRBV18 to TRBJ2-7; 11 bases fit TRBD2. CDR3 length: 17 amino acids. J was trimmed by 3 bases and V by 4 bases; bases with no gene match: 11. Germline V CDR1 and CDR2: KGHSH, LQKENI. The CDR3 protein is CASSLEVSSGGRYEQYF. The CDR3 DNA sequence: TGTGCCAGCTCACTCGAAGTATCTAGCGGGGGGCGCTACGAGCAGTACTTC. Looking up the rest from reference TRBV18 and TRBJ2-7 gives the full variable domain: NAGVMQNPRHLVRRRGQEARLRCSPMKGHSHVYWYRQLPEEGLKFMVYLQKENIIDESGMPKERFSAEFPKEGPSILRIQQVVRGDSAAYFCASSLEVSSGGRYEQYFGPGTRLTVT.

V is TRBV7-2 and J is TRBJ2-3; D is perhaps TRBD2 (6 bases). Germline values: CDR1 SGHTA, CDR2 FQGNSA. V gave up 1 base and J gave up 7 bases, with 12 bases separating them. The CDR3 runs 14 residues. The CDR3 here is CASSLELARNTQYF. The CDR3, as DNA: TGTGCCAGCAGCTTAGAGCTAGCGAGAAATACGCAGTATTTT.

The V and J genes are TRBV5-4 and TRBJ1-2, with D possibly matching TRBD1 (6 bases). V lost 1 base to trimming and J lost 7 bases, with 11 bases between them. This CDR3 comprises 13 residues. Germline lookup yields CDR1 SGHNT and CDR2 YYREEE (reference sequence). CDR3 coding DNA: TGTGCCAGCAGCTTGCAGGGGATGGGTGGCTACACCTTC. Translation gives CASSLQGMGGYTF.

The chain is built from TRBV2 and TRBJ2-5; 13 bases align to TRBD2. The CDR3 extends over 16 amino acids. V was clipped by 4 bases and J by 2 bases; unmatched bases: 4. Germline V gives CDR1 SNHLY, CDR2 FYNNEI. CDR3 amino acids: CASSAPGLAGQETQYF. The CDR3 DNA follows: TGTGCCAGCAGTGCTCCGGGACTAGCGGGGCAAGAGACCCAGTACTTC.

The rearrangement links TRBV19 to TRBJ1-5, with a weak D call TRBD1 (6 bases). V was cut by 1 base and J by 2 bases, with 9 bases left in between. The CDR3 length is 15 residues. The germline gives CDR1 LNHDA, CDR2 SQIVND (reference sequence). CDR3 loop: CASSIGGGGNQPQHF. The DNA of the CDR3 is TGTGCCAGTAGTATAGGGGGGGGCGGCAATCAGCCCCAGCATTTT.

The chain employs TRBV2 and TRBJ2-3; 11 bases map to TRBD1. Unmatched junction bases numbered 6, after V lost 6 bases and J lost 4 bases. CDR3 length equals 15 residues. The germline V gene has CDR1 SNHLY and CDR2 FYNNEI. The CDR3 sequence is CASSRDRGDSDTQYF. The CDR3 bases are TGTGCCAGCAGCCGGGACAGGGGGGATTCAGATACGCAGTATTTT.